This T cell receptor (beta chain) was captured in a study of cytomegalovirus exposure and HLA in healthy donors. The CDR3 contains 14 residues. V shed 0 bases and J 6 bases; nucleotides not matched to a gene: 2. Germline V gives CDR1 GTSNPN, CDR2 SVGIG (reference sequence). PCR used 60 Vbeta primers and 13 Jbeta primers. TCRdb's copy holds only in-frame clones and misses some; the assay was immunoSEQ multiplex PCR. The sample contains about 110,000 clones, over 60% of which appear only once. Specimen: PBMCs. The chain links TRBV30 to TRBJ1-4, with 9 bases fitting TRBD1. This clonotype was sampled from a man aged 25-45 years in good health and CMV-seropositive. The CDR3 region has the DNA TGTGCCTGGAGTGTCGGGACAGGGCATGAAAAACTGTTTTTT. It is translated as CAWSVGTGHEKLFF.